A single sample is the source of the 3 T cell receptor beta chains below, sequenced in a study of control samples from healthy donors and cancer patients. Method: immunoSEQ multiplex PCR; TCRdb's copy keeps in-frame clones and lacks some. The sample lists approximately 27,000 clones; 75% to 85% were seen once. Sequenced: PBMCs. The receptors originated from a woman aged 60 to 75 with head and neck cancer.

The rearrangement joins TRBV3-1 (or the pseudogene TRBV3-2) to TRBJ1-3; 10 nucleotides agree with TRBD1. The CDR3 is 16 amino acids. Germline CDR1 LGHDT, CDR2 YNNKEL (reference sequence). J was trimmed by 4 bases and V by 3 bases; bases with no gene match: 6. The CDR3 sequence: CASSHFDRGPGNTIYF. The CDR3 bases are TGTGCCAGCAGCCACTTTGACAGGGGGCCAGGAAACACCATATATTTT.

The V gene is TRBV10-1, the J gene TRBJ1-1; weak D call: TRBD1 (6 bases). The V and J ends lost 6 bases and 3 bases respectively, with 11 bases between them. Looked up from germline, CDR1 is WNHNN and CDR2 is SYGVQD (reference sequence). The CDR3 has 13 amino acids. Here the CDR3 DNA reads TGCGCCAGCAGAACAGGGAGAGACACTGAAGCTTTCTTT. Residues: CASRTGRDTEAFF.

The rearrangement uses TRBV2 and TRBJ2-3; D call uncertain. The V end was cut by 7 bases, the J end by 1 base, with 6 bases between. The length of the CDR3 is 12 residues. In germline, CDR1 is SNHLY, CDR2 FYNNEI. CDR3 nucleotide sequence: TGTGCCAGCACGGCGGGCACAGATACGCAGTATTTT. Residues: CASTAGTDTQYF.